This T cell receptor beta chain was sequenced during a study of blood T cell repertoires in COVID-19. V was pared by 4 bases and J by 2 bases, with 8 bases between. This CDR3 spans 14 amino acids. Germline CDR1 and CDR2: SNHLY and FYNNEI. The assay was immunoSEQ multiplex PCR, and TCRdb's table has in-frame clones only and misses some. This sample has about 220,000 clones; roughly 80% occur once, and the top ten carry roughly 1.3%. This clonotype was obtained from a middle-aged woman with acute COVID-19. The sequenced sample consisted of PBMCs or T cells enriched from blood (not recorded which). The chain recombines TRBV2 with TRBJ2-2; D perhaps matches TRBD2 (5 bases). CDR3: CASSVEGNTGELFF. The CDR3 DNA reads as TGTGCCAGCAGTGTTGAGGGAAACACCGGGGAGCTGTTTTTT.